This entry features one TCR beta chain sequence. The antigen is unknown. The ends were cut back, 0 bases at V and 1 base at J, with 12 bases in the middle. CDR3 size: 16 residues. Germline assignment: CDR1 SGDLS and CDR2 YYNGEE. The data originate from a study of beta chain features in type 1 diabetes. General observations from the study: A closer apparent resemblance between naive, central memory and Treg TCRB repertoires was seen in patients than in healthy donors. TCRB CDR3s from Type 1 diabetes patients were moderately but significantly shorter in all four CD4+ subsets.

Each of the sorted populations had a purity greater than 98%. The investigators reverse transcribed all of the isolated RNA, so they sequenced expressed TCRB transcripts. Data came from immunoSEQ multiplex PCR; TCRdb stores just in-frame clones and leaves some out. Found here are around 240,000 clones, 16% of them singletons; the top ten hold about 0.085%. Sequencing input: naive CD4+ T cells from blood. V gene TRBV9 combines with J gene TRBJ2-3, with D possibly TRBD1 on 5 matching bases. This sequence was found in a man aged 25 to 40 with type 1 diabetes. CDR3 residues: CASSVATTVRTDTQYF. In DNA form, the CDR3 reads TGTGCCAGCAGCGTAGCTACGACAGTTCGCACAGATACGCAGTATTTT.